One sample yielded the 6 T cell receptor beta chains listed below, sequenced in a study of human T cells and chemical hapten exposure. From the RACE reads, TCRdb called clonotypes with MiXCR, one entry per CDR3 protein. This table has about 53,000 distinct CDR3 sequences, more than 9% appearing once. The sample's time point: pre-sensitization, week 0. Treatment specified: therapeutic diphenylcyclopropenone sensitization with weekly scalp DPC. The sequencing here drew on whole blood, taken in connection with sensitization to the hapten diphenylcyclopropenone (DPC). Every receptor here comes from a man in his forties with alopecia areata. Some clones in this sample may be carry-over from other donors' samples.

In its sample, this clonotype was seen many times. The V gene is TRBV12-3 or TRBV12-4, the J gene TRBJ1-5; D is uncertain. V was cut by 6 bases and J by 0 bases, with 9 bases left in between. This CDR3 contains 14 residues. CDR3 bases: TGTGCCAGCAGAGTTAAGTCTAGCAATCAGCCCCAGCATTTT. This sequence encodes CASRVKSSNQPQHF.

This clonotype has only a few counts. The chain carries TRBV28 and TRBJ2-4; a possible D gene is TRBD1 (6 bases). The germline V and J ends were trimmed by 8 bases and 16 bases, with 18 bases remaining between them. Germline V gene data show CDR1 as MDHEN and CDR2 as SYDVKM. The CDR3 consists of 11 residues. CDR3 DNA: TGTGCCAGCGGGGATAGGGGGACCCTTTACTTC. Protein: CASGDRGTLYF.

This clonotype was seen many times. The CDR3 DNA reads TGTGCCAGCAAAAAACACCTAGGACTAGCGTTGTCCGGGGAGCTGTTTTTT. Translated, it gives CASKKHLGLALSGELFF. The chain uses TRBV11-2 and TRBJ2-2; TRBD2 agrees at 9 bases. V lost 7 bases and J lost 6; bases outside the gene matches: 15. The CDR3 has 17 residues. Germline loops: CDR1 SGHAT, CDR2 FQNNGV.

The chain recombines TRBV20-1 with TRBJ1-2; 7 positions agree with TRBD1. The CDR3 spans 20 residues. The junction had 31 bases not matched to a gene; V was cut back by 0 bases and J by 12 bases. Germline V lookup: CDR1 DFQATT, CDR2 SNEGSKA (reference sequence). CDR3 amino acids: CSARDQVGLRLTGPRGADTF. The CDR3 DNA reads TGCAGTGCTAGAGATCAGGTTGGACTTCGACTAACTGGGCCCAGGGGGGCCGACACCTTC.

This clonotype was counted between two and nine times. The J gene is TRBJ2-7, the V gene TRBV4-2, with TRBD1 matching over 8 bases. Trimming removed 3 bases from V and 2 bases from J; junction bases left unmatched: 3. Germline CDR1 reads LGHNA; CDR2 reads YNFKEQ. There are 14 residues in the CDR3. CDR3 amino acids: CASSQGTGPYEQYF. CDR3 nucleotides: TGTGCCAGCAGCCAGGGGACAGGACCCTACGAGCAGTACTTC.

In its sample, this clonotype was seen many times. V usage is TRBV28 and J usage is TRBJ1-5; D not certain. Trimming pared 2 bases from V and 1 base from J, leaving 9 bases between. The CDR3 has 15 amino acids. Per germline, CDR1 MDHEN and CDR2 SYDVKM. The CDR3 bases are TGTGCCAGCAGTTTAGAGGCAGTAAGCAATCAGCCCCAGCATTTT. Residues: CASSLEAVSNQPQHF.